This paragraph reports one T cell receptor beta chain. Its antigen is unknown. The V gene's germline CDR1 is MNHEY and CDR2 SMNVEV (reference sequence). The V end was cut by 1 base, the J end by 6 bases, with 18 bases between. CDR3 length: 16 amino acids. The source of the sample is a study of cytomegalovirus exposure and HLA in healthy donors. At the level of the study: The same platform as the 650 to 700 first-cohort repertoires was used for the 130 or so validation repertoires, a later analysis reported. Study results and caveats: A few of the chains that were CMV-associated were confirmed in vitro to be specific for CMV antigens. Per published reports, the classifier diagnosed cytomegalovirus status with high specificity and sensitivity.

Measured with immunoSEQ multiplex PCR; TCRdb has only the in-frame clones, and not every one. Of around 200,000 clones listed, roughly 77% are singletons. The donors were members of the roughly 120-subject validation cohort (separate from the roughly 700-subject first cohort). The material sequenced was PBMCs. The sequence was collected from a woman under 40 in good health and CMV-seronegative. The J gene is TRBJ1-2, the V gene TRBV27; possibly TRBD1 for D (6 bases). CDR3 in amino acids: CASSLWGGNRVHGYTF. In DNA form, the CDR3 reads TGTGCCAGCAGTTTATGGGGGGGGAACAGGGTACATGGCTACACCTTC.